These 15 T cell receptor beta chains originate from one sample sequenced in a study of T cells after yellow fever vaccination. TCRdb reprocessed the 5' RACE reads with MiXCR, giving one entry per CDR3 protein. This sample carries 78,000 or so distinct CDR3 sequences, roughly 7% of them seen once, and the ten largest clones take about 27%. Sequencing used CD8+ T cells sorted from PBMCs, obtained approximately 11 days after the first yellow fever vaccination. These receptors came from a young man who received the YFV17D yellow fever vaccine.

This clonotype showed up many times. The chain employs TRBV12-3 or TRBV12-4 and TRBJ2-7, with no clear D. The V gene lost 4 bases and the J gene lost 3 bases, with 7 bases spanning the gap. This CDR3 has 12 residues. Written as DNA, the CDR3 is TGTGCCAGCAGTTCCGGAGTCTACGAGCAGTACTTC. Protein product: CASSSGVYEQYF.

This clonotype was picked up many times. The V call is TRBV6-5, the J call TRBJ1-2, with D maybe TRBD1 (6 bases). V dropped 6 bases and J dropped 4 bases, with 12 bases sitting between them. This CDR3 region has 13 residues. The germline V gene has CDR1 MNHEY and CDR2 SVGAGI. CDR3 region: CASSPTGSYGYTF. The CDR3, as DNA: TGTGCCAGCAGCCCAACAGGGTCCTATGGCTACACCTTC.

This rearrangement joins TRBV5-1 to TRBJ1-2; 9 bases are shared with TRBD1. CDR1 is SGHRS, CDR2 YFSETQ, per germline. The junction had 2 bases not matched to a gene; V was cut back by 4 bases and J by 4 bases. The CDR3 runs 13 residues. The CDR3 reads CASSVGQGYGYTF. The DNA for the CDR3 is TGCGCCAGCAGCGTGGGACAGGGCTATGGCTACACCTTC.

This clonotype has more than one count but fewer than ten. This chain uses TRBV9 with TRBJ2-5, with D hard to call. This CDR3 contains 13 residues. CDR1 is SGDLS and CDR2 is YYNGEE in the germline V gene. Trimming took 4 bases from V and 5 from J, leaving 12 bases between them. The CDR3 here is CASSLGLAETQYF. The CDR3 region has the DNA TGTGCCAGCAGCCTCGGCTTGGCGGAGACCCAGTACTTC.

This clonotype was detected many times. The chain combines TRBV4-1 with TRBJ1-1, with D uncertain. Trimming took 1 base from V and 10 from J, leaving 10 bases between them. The germline gives CDR1 MGHRA, CDR2 YSYEKL. The CDR3 runs to 12 residues. CDR3 bases: TGCGCCAGCAGCCAAGGAGCTCTAGGAGCTTTCTTT. Translating gives CASSQGALGAFF.

This clonotype was counted many times. The rearrangement links TRBV20-1 to TRBJ2-3, with D possibly being TRBD1 (6 bases). Germline CDR1 and CDR2: DFQATT and SNEGSKA (reference sequence). The V gene lost 1 base and the J gene lost 3 bases, with 17 bases spanning the gap. CDR3 length: 16 amino acids. In DNA, the CDR3 is TGCAGTGCTAGAGTAGGGGGAATTGGGGGAACAGATACGCAGTATTTT. Translated: CSARVGGIGGTDTQYF.

This clonotype was seen at least ten times. Sequence at one end of the junction differs from germline and may be a read error. This chain joins TRBV12-3 or TRBV12-4 and TRBJ2-4; 7 bases agree with TRBD1. The CDR3 is made up of 13 amino acids. CDR3 amino acids: CASSLRMGDSADF. In nucleotides, the CDR3 is TGTGCCAGCAGTTTAAGGATGGGGGACAGCGCCGACTTC.

The sample holds many counts of this clonotype. The chain combines TRBV6-2 or TRBV6-3 with TRBJ1-5, with D possibly being TRBD1 (5 bases). V lost 6 bases to trimming and J lost 2 bases, with 14 bases between them. The CDR3 covers 15 residues. Germline CDR1 reads MNHEY; CDR2 reads SVGEGT. CDR3 DNA: TGTGCCAGCAGCTGGGACGATGGGGGCAATCAGCCCCAGCATTTT. Translation: CASSWDDGGNQPQHF.

A word on this clonotype: This may be a read error, as it is one base from a much larger clone. The V and J genes are TRBV5-1 and TRBJ1-1, with a weak D call TRBD1 (5 bases). The V gene lost 4 bases and the J gene lost 3 bases, with 16 bases spanning the gap. The CDR3 loop spans 15 amino acids. Germline CDR1 is SGHRS and CDR2 is YFSETQ. This chain's CDR3 is CASSRGRGEDTEAFF. CDR3 DNA sequence: TGCGCCAGCAGCAGGGGACGGGGTGAGGACACTGAAGCTTTCTTT.

Only a few counts were recorded for this clonotype. The chain couples TRBV7-9 to TRBJ2-1; D not certain. This CDR3 is 14 amino acids long. V lost 6 bases, J lost 2 bases, and 11 bases lay in between. Germline CDR1 SEHNR, CDR2 FQNEAQ (reference sequence). The CDR3, as DNA: TGTGCCAGCAGTCCAGGACGGACCTACAATGAGCAGTTCTTC. Translated: CASSPGRTYNEQFF.

At least ten counts were recorded for this clonotype. The chain joins TRBV6-5 to TRBJ2-1, with unresolved D. From germline, CDR1 is MNHEY and CDR2 SVGAGI. V was clipped by 0 bases and J by 8 bases, with 8 bases between them. CDR3 length: 13 residues. CDR3 sequence (DNA): TGTGCCAGCAGTTACTCCCCAAGGGATGAGCAGTTCTTC. Translating it yields CASSYSPRDEQFF.

This chain joins TRBV5-1 and TRBJ1-1, with D hard to call. V was cut by 0 bases and J by 6 bases, with 12 bases left in between. Germline CDR1 is SGHRS and CDR2 is YFSETQ. The CDR3 is made up of 14 amino acids. In DNA, the CDR3 is TGCGCCAGCAGCTTGGGGGGTGGGAGACCTGAAGCTTTCTTT. Protein: CASSLGGGRPEAFF.

This clonotype was detected a few times. The V call is TRBV11-2, the J call TRBJ2-2; TRBD2 matches at 9 bases. Per germline, CDR1 SGHAT and CDR2 FQNNGV. This CDR3 comprises 17 residues. Trimming took 0 bases from V and 3 from J; bases not matched to a gene: 5. DNA for the CDR3: TGTGCCAGCAGCTTAGATCCGTGGACTAGCGACACCGGGGAGCTGTTTTTT. It encodes CASSLDPWTSDTGELFF.

This clonotype has a count of ten or more. The rearrangement uses TRBV4-3 and TRBJ2-2, with 8 bases that match TRBD2. CDR1 and CDR2 from the germline V gene are LGHNA and YSLEER. The CDR3 runs 17 residues. With V trimmed by 0 bases and J by 4 bases, 7 bases remained unmatched. The CDR3 loop reads CASSQDSGGEITGELFF. For the CDR3, the DNA is TGCGCCAGCAGCCAAGATTCGGGGGGGGAGATCACCGGGGAGCTGTTTTTT.

The chain is built from TRBV14 and TRBJ2-2; D is undetermined. Trimming shortened V by 5 bases and J by 7 bases, and 11 bases separated the two germline ends. CDR1 and CDR2 from the germline V gene are SGHDN and FVKESK. The CDR3 covers 13 residues. CDR3 region: CASSLIDGGELFF. In DNA, the CDR3 is TGTGCCAGCAGCTTAATCGACGGCGGGGAGCTGTTTTTT.